This is a list of T cell receptor beta chains from one sample in a study of Ad26.COV2.S vaccination and SARS-CoV-2 variants. TCRdb's table, derived via immunoSEQ multiplex PCR, lists solely in-frame clones and lacks some. Altogether about 320,000 clones are present, about 85% being singletons, with the ten largest covering 2% to 2.5%. The sequenced sample was peripheral blood, obtained in a trial of Ad26.COV2.S vaccine versus placebo. These TCRs come from a person between 18 and 60 years old who received the Ad26.COV2.S COVID-19 vaccine or a placebo. Both conserved end residues are part of each CDR3. The order of the fields is V gene, clone size, D gene, J gene, CDR3 protein, CDR3 DNA. D genes are given only for firm matches. The listing skips clone size in some rows; elsewhere it reads once, few, many or a size class.

V: TRBV27; size: once; D: NA; J: TRBJ1-4; CDR3: CASRLHRDNEKLFF; DNA: TGTGCCAGCAGACTCCACAGGGATAATGAAAAACTGTTTTTT
V: TRBV10-3; size: NA; D: NA; J: TRBJ1-6; CDR3: CAVGGPNSPLHF; DNA: TGTGCCGTCGGGGGGCCGAATTCACCCCTCCACTTT
V: TRBV9; size: NA; D: TRBD1; J: TRBJ1-1; CDR3: CASSTRQGGTEAFF; DNA: TGTGCCAGCAGCACCCGACAGGGTGGCACTGAAGCTTTCTTT
V: TRBV19; size: NA; D: NA; J: TRBJ1-6; CDR3: CASSSSGTIYNSPLHF; DNA: TGTGCCAGTAGCTCATCCGGGACTATCTATAATTCACCCCTCCACTTT
V: TRBV21-1; size: NA; D: NA; J: TRBJ1-6; CDR3: CASSKVRSGQGASYNSPLHF; DNA: TGTGCCAGCAGCAAAGTTCGGTCGGGACAGGGGGCCAGCTATAATTCACCCCTCCACTTT
V: TRBV28; size: NA; D: TRBD1; J: TRBJ1-2; CDR3: CASSSPGQGNYGYTF; DNA: TGTGCCAGCAGTTCCCCGGGACAGGGGAACTATGGCTACACCTTC
V: TRBV2; size: NA; D: TRBD1; J: TRBJ2-1; CDR3: CASSVQSTGDEQFF; DNA: TGTGCCAGCAGTGTCCAATCGACAGGGGATGAGCAGTTCTTC
V: TRBV12-3/TRBV12-4; size: NA; D: TRBD1; J: TRBJ2-5; CDR3: CASSFQGAQYF; DNA: TGTGCCAGCAGCTTCCAGGGGGCCCAGTACTTC
V: TRBV7-9; size: NA; D: NA; J: TRBJ2-6; CDR3: CASSTGAGANVLTF; DNA: TGTGCCAGCAGCACCGGTGCCGGGGCCAACGTCCTGACTTTC
V: TRBV2; size: NA; D: TRBD1; J: TRBJ2-4; CDR3: CAGMGQFPFGKNIQYF; DNA: TGTGCCGGAATGGGACAGTTTCCCTTCGGCAAAAACATTCAGTACTTC
V: TRBV24-1; size: NA; D: NA; J: TRBJ2-6; CDR3: CATSLGGSGANVLTF; DNA: TGTGCCACCAGCCTAGGGGGATCTGGGGCCAACGTCCTGACTTTC
V: TRBV7-3; size: NA; D: NA; J: TRBJ1-2; CDR3: CASGARGYGYTF; DNA: TGTGCCAGCGGGGCGCGGGGCTATGGCTACACCTTC
V: TRBV12-5; size: NA; D: TRBD1; J: TRBJ1-1; CDR3: CASGVTSGQGYTEAFF; DNA: TGTGCTAGTGGTGTTACCTCCGGACAGGGGTACACTGAAGCTTTCTTT
V: TRBV25-1; size: NA; D: NA; J: TRBJ1-3; CDR3: CASSSQGSGNTIYF; DNA: TGTGCCAGCAGTTCCCAGGGCTCTGGAAACACCATATATTTT
V: TRBV5-1; size: NA; D: TRBD1; J: TRBJ2-5; CDR3: CASSLTGWETQYF; DNA: TGCGCCAGCAGCCTGACAGGGTGGGAGACCCAGTACTTC
V: TRBV9; size: NA; D: NA; J: TRBJ2-7; CDR3: CASSVGSAGNTYEQYF; DNA: TGTGCCAGCAGCGTAGGCTCCGCCGGGAACACCTACGAGCAGTACTTC
V: TRBV7-2; size: NA; D: NA; J: TRBJ2-2; CDR3: CASSLAVGVTGELFF; DNA: TGTGCCAGCAGCTTAGCTGTGGGAGTCACCGGGGAGCTGTTTTTT
V: TRBV6-5; size: NA; D: NA; J: TRBJ2-5; CDR3: CASSFTTGREETQYF; DNA: TGTGCCAGCAGTTTTACTACAGGGAGAGAGGAGACCCAGTACTTC
V: TRBV7-2; size: once; D: TRBD1; J: TRBJ2-1; CDR3: CASSPPGQNNEQFF; DNA: TGTGCCAGCAGCCCCCCGGGACAGAACAATGAGCAGTTCTTC
V: TRBV5-8; size: NA; D: NA; J: TRBJ2-2; CDR3: CASSLQVGTGELFF; DNA: TGTGCCAGCAGCTTACAGGTTGGGACCGGGGAGCTGTTTTTT
V: TRBV6-4; size: NA; D: NA; J: TRBJ2-3; CDR3: CASSDSPGSTDTQYF; DNA: TGTGCCAGCAGTGACTCACCGGGCAGCACAGATACGCAGTATTTT
V: TRBV6-1; size: NA; D: NA; J: TRBJ2-7; CDR3: CASSDPPQMLEQYF; DNA: TGTGCCAGCAGTGATCCACCCCAGATGCTCGAGCAGTACTTC
V: TRBV30; size: NA; D: TRBD2; J: TRBJ2-5; CDR3: CAWSVRSGNQETQYF; DNA: TGTGCCTGGAGTGTAAGGAGCGGGAATCAAGAGACCCAGTACTTC
V: TRBV6-5; size: NA; D: NA; J: TRBJ2-7; CDR3: CATRQIYEQYF; DNA: TGTGCCACGAGGCAGATCTACGAGCAGTACTTC
V: TRBV6-5; size: NA; D: TRBD1; J: TRBJ2-7; CDR3: CASSWDRSSYEQYF; DNA: TGTGCCAGCAGTTGGGACAGGAGCTCCTACGAGCAGTACTTC
V: TRBV28; size: NA; D: NA; J: TRBJ2-7; CDR3: CASSPLVEQYF; DNA: TGTGCCAGCAGTCCCTTGGTCGAGCAGTACTTC
V: TRBV6-1; size: NA; D: NA; J: TRBJ1-1; CDR3: CASSEHPGTPVKMNTEAFF; DNA: TGTGCCAGCAGTGAACACCCCGGGACACCGGTAAAAATGAACACTGAAGCTTTCTTT
V: TRBV6-1; size: NA; D: NA; J: TRBJ2-3; CDR3: CASSELSVLFQTQYF; DNA: TGTGCCAGCAGTGAACTGTCCGTATTATTCCAAACGCAGTATTTT
V: TRBV6-5; size: NA; D: TRBD1; J: TRBJ1-1; CDR3: CASSLDRGHVEAFF; DNA: TGTGCCAGCAGTTTGGACAGGGGGCATGTCGAAGCTTTCTTT
V: TRBV5-1; size: NA; D: NA; J: TRBJ2-3; CDR3: CASSLSGQGPDTQYF; DNA: TGCGCCAGCAGCTTAAGTGGTCAGGGCCCAGATACGCAGTATTTT
V: TRBV6-5; size: NA; D: TRBD2; J: TRBJ2-7; CDR3: CARGGSYEQYF; DNA: TGTGCCAGGGGGGGGTCCTACGAGCAGTACTTC
V: TRBV3-1/TRBV3-2; size: NA; D: TRBD1; J: TRBJ2-2; CDR3: CASSLGTDTGELFF; DNA: TGTGCCAGCAGCCTCGGGACAGACACCGGGGAGCTGTTTTTT
V: TRBV24-1; size: NA; D: TRBD2; J: TRBJ2-1; CDR3: CATSGDVASGGDYNEQFF; DNA: TGTGCCACCAGTGGGGACGTCGCTAGCGGGGGGGACTACAATGAGCAGTTCTTC
V: TRBV7-2; size: NA; D: NA; J: TRBJ2-7; CDR3: CASSLDPGWEQYF; DNA: TGTGCCAGCAGCTTAGACCCGGGTTGGGAGCAGTACTTC
V: TRBV28; size: NA; D: NA; J: TRBJ1-3; CDR3: CASSLRFRAGNTIYF; DNA: TGTGCCAGCAGTTTACGATTCAGGGCTGGAAACACCATATATTTT
V: TRBV28; size: NA; D: NA; J: TRBJ1-2; CDR3: CASSLSNRQRGNYGYTF; DNA: TGTGCCAGCAGTTTATCAAACCGACAGCGCGGAAACTATGGCTACACCTTC
V: TRBV5-1; size: NA; D: NA; J: TRBJ2-3; CDR3: CASSLGTPGDTQYF; DNA: TGCGCCAGCAGCCTCGGGACTCCAGGAGATACGCAGTATTTT
V: TRBV27; size: NA; D: NA; J: TRBJ2-3; CDR3: CASSGVPDTQYF; DNA: TGTGCCAGCAGCGGGGTCCCAGATACGCAGTATTTT
V: TRBV19; size: NA; D: NA; J: TRBJ1-5; CDR3: CASSTDGNSNQPQHF; DNA: TGTGCCAGTAGTACCGACGGAAATAGCAATCAGCCCCAGCATTTT
V: TRBV5-1; size: NA; D: TRBD1; J: TRBJ2-7; CDR3: CASSRRDRGRFSPYEQYF; DNA: TGCGCCAGCTCGAGACGGGACAGGGGGCGGTTTTCCCCCTACGAGCAGTACTTC
V: TRBV28; size: NA; D: TRBD1; J: TRBJ1-3; CDR3: CASSLRTGAPSGNTIYF; DNA: TGTGCCAGCAGCCTCAGGACAGGGGCCCCCTCTGGAAACACCATATATTTT
V: TRBV10-2; size: NA; D: TRBD1; J: TRBJ1-3; CDR3: CASSQTDRVRNTIYF; DNA: TGCGCCAGCAGTCAAACCGACAGGGTCCGAAACACCATATATTTT
V: TRBV5-4; size: once; D: TRBD1; J: TRBJ2-2; CDR3: CASSVTGGVAGELFF; DNA: TGTGCCAGCAGCGTAACAGGGGGCGTCGCCGGGGAGCTGTTTTTT
V: TRBV7-9; size: NA; D: TRBD1; J: TRBJ2-7; CDR3: CASSPGGYEQYF; DNA: TGTGCCAGCAGCCCAGGGGGATACGAGCAGTACTTC
V: TRBV2; size: NA; D: NA; J: TRBJ2-5; CDR3: CASTGEGGETQYF; DNA: TGTGCCAGCACCGGGGAAGGCGGAGAGACCCAGTACTTC
V: TRBV7-8; size: NA; D: TRBD1; J: TRBJ1-2; CDR3: CASSLGQGIANYGYTF; DNA: TGTGCCAGCAGTCTCGGACAGGGAATAGCTAACTATGGCTACACCTTC
V: TRBV7-8; size: NA; D: NA; J: TRBJ2-6; CDR3: CASSLVSPGANVLTF; DNA: TGTGCCAGCAGCTTAGTCTCCCCTGGGGCCAACGTCCTGACTTTC
V: TRBV7-2; size: NA; D: NA; J: TRBJ1-3; CDR3: CASSTGAGNTIYF; DNA: TGTGCCAGCAGCACAGGCGCTGGAAACACCATATATTTT
V: TRBV5-1; size: NA; D: TRBD2; J: TRBJ2-2; CDR3: CASSLAPSGAGGELFF; DNA: TGCGCCAGCAGCTTGGCGCCTAGCGGCGCGGGAGGGGAGCTGTTTTTT
V: TRBV7-8; size: few; D: TRBD1; J: TRBJ1-1; CDR3: CASSQTGTGTEAFF; DNA: TGTGCCAGCAGCCAGACAGGGACGGGCACTGAAGCTTTCTTT
V: TRBV9; size: NA; D: NA; J: TRBJ1-5; CDR3: CASSVMGNSNQPQHF; DNA: TGTGCCAGCAGCGTAATGGGGAATAGCAATCAGCCCCAGCATTTT
V: TRBV6-6; size: NA; D: NA; J: TRBJ1-1; CDR3: CASSSGRTTLNTEAFF; DNA: TGTGCCAGCAGCTCGGGTCGAACCACCTTGAACACTGAAGCTTTCTTT
V: TRBV3-1/TRBV3-2; size: NA; D: NA; J: TRBJ1-1; CDR3: CASSQDFSTGNTEAFF; DNA: TGTGCCAGCAGCCAAGATTTCAGTACAGGGAACACTGAAGCTTTCTTT
V: TRBV3-1/TRBV3-2; size: NA; D: TRBD1; J: TRBJ2-2; CDR3: CASSQAATGLTGELFF; DNA: TGTGCCAGCAGCCAAGCTGCGACAGGGTTAACCGGGGAGCTGTTTTTT